This paragraph reports one T cell receptor beta chain. This clone was observed a single time. Its cognate antigen has yet to be identified. Per-base quality was not reported, and no clone a single base away is much larger than it. This sample was included in a study of control samples from healthy donors and cancer patients (dated by TCRdb to the early 2020s). The library was made by the immunoSEQ multiplex PCR assay. The clones in this table, taken by TCRdb from immuneACCESS, are in-frame only. Not every clone is retained; where verified, under half of the shortfall comes from an unresolved V gene, and the cause of the rest is unknown. In all, the sample holds some 130,000 clones, and 90% of those were seen once. Clones ranked in the top ten supply 2.5% of the sample. The sample comprised blood. This clonotype originated in a man in his forties or fifties in good health.

The sequenced DNA: TGTGCCAGCAGGGCGGACAGGCCATCGGGCGGCTACACCTTC. This encodes CASRADRPSGGYTF. The rearrangement combines TRBV6-5 with TRBJ1-2; the central 7 bases match TRBD1. In the germline V gene, CDR1 corresponds to MNHEY and CDR2 to SVGAGI. Relative to germline, V is missing 6 bases and J is missing 8 bases, with 12 bases of the junction outside any gene match. The CDR3 has 14 amino acids, counting the end cysteine and phenylalanine. The CDR3 DNA has 42 bases and is translated from base 1.